The 15 T cell receptor beta chains below all came from one sample that was sequenced in a study of blood T cell repertoires in COVID-19. Sequencing was performed with immunoSEQ multiplex PCR; in TCRdb, only in-frame clones are kept and a portion is missing. This repertoire shows under 400,000 clones, approximately 88% found once; its top ten account for about 1.5%. Sequences were obtained from peripheral blood. The receptors shown here come from a woman aged 25 to 45 with COVID-19, enrolled during active disease.

CDR3 bases: TGTGCCAGCGGGGCCGTGGGCACAGATACGCAGTATTTT. The encoded protein is CASGAVGTDTQYF. V usage is TRBV6-5 and J usage is TRBJ2-3; D is perhaps TRBD1 (5 bases). Per the germline V gene, CDR1 is MNHEY and CDR2 is SVGAGI. The CDR3 spans 13 residues. The V end was cut by 8 bases, the J end by 1 base, with 10 bases between.

V gene TRBV2 combines with J gene TRBJ1-2; D is undetermined. Trimming pared 3 bases from V and 4 bases from J, leaving 6 bases between. The CDR3 runs 12 residues. CDR1 SNHLY and CDR2 FYNNEI come from the germline V gene. DNA for the CDR3: TGTGCCAGCAGTGATGGAGCCTATGGCTACACCTTC. Translating gives CASSDGAYGYTF.

This clone came up once. The chain carries TRBV19 and TRBJ1-1, with D perhaps matching TRBD1 (6 bases). The CDR3 is 14 amino acids. V lost 5 bases and J lost 1, with 11 bases in between. In germline, CDR1 is LNHDA, CDR2 SQIVND (reference sequence). CDR3 sequence (DNA): TGTGCCAGTAGTCCGGGGGGGCCGAACACTGAAGCTTTCTTT. This codes for CASSPGGPNTEAFF.

The chain combines TRBV2 with TRBJ2-7; TRBD1 aligns across 12 bases. Trimming took 4 bases from V and 6 from J; bases not matched to a gene: 4. There are 14 residues in the CDR3. Germline V gene lookup returns CDR1 SNHLY and CDR2 FYNNEI. CDR3 in amino acids: CASSAGTGGFEQYF. For the CDR3, the DNA is TGTGCCAGCAGTGCCGGGACAGGGGGCTTCGAGCAGTACTTC. The full variable domain, completed using reference TRBV2 and TRBJ2-7, is EPEVTQTPSHQVTQMGQEVILRCVPISNHLYFYWYRQILGQKVEFLVSFYNNEISEKSEIFDDQFSVERPDGSNFTLKIRSTKLEDSAMYFCASSAGTGGFEQYFGPGTRLTVT.

The V and J genes are TRBV15 and TRBJ2-1; D perhaps matches TRBD2 (5 bases). Germline CDR1 is LNHNV and CDR2 is YYDKDF (reference sequence). The CDR3 runs to 17 residues. V was cut by 0 bases and J by 3 bases, with 15 bases left in between. The CDR3 region is CATSRDRLLASYNEQFF. DNA for the CDR3: TGTGCCACCAGCAGAGATCGCCTTCTAGCTAGCTACAATGAGCAGTTCTTC.

This rearrangement joins TRBV14 to TRBJ1-4; D remains unclear. The CDR3 extends over 15 amino acids. CDR1 is SGHDN and CDR2 is FVKESK in the germline V gene. Deletions cut 1 base from V and 3 bases from J, with 9 bases between. As DNA, the CDR3 is TGTGCCAGCAGCCAAGTGAGACAAGCTAATGAAAAACTGTTTTTT. This gives the protein CASSQVRQANEKLFF.

The chain links TRBV5-1 to TRBJ2-2, with 11 bases identical to TRBD2. The CDR3 has 16 amino acids. The junction had 5 bases not matched to a gene; V was cut back by 0 bases and J by 7 bases. The germline CDR1 and CDR2 sequences are SGHRS and YFSETQ. CDR3 loop: CASSLVGTSGNGELFF. As DNA, the CDR3 is TGCGCCAGCAGCTTGGTGGGGACTAGCGGAAACGGGGAGCTGTTTTTT.

The genes are TRBV2 and TRBJ2-2, with 12 bases that match TRBD2. Per the germline V gene, CDR1 is SNHLY and CDR2 is FYNNEI. The CDR3 is made up of 15 amino acids. The J segment lost 2 bases and the V segment lost 10 bases, leaving 5 bases of the junction unmatched. The CDR3 loop is CAIKLAGGNTGELFF. The CDR3 nucleotides read TGTGCCATCAAACTAGCGGGGGGAAACACCGGGGAGCTGTTTTTT.

The chain couples TRBV18 to TRBJ2-5, with 14 bases lining up with TRBD2. V shed 2 bases and J 4 bases; nucleotides not matched to a gene: 3. Germline loops: CDR1 KGHSH, CDR2 LQKENI. The CDR3 is made up of 16 amino acids. CDR3 coding DNA: TGTGCCAGCTCACCAGGGACTAGCGGGGGCGGAGAGACCCAGTACTTC. This gives the protein CASSPGTSGGGETQYF.

The V gene is TRBV6-1, the J gene TRBJ1-2, with 7 bases matching TRBD1. With 4 bases clipped from V and 0 bases from J, the junction kept 11 bases outside the gene matches. The CDR3 is 17 residues long. Germline CDR1 and CDR2: MNHNS and SASEGT. CDR3 amino acids: CASSARDSRFSNYGYTF. CDR3 in DNA: TGTGCCAGCAGTGCCCGGGACAGCCGCTTTTCTAACTATGGCTACACCTTC.

The V and J genes are TRBV28 and TRBJ1-5; weak D call: TRBD1 (6 bases). Trimming took off 6 bases at V and 4 bases at J, with 16 bases between the two ends. Germline V CDR1 and CDR2: MDHEN, SYDVKM. The CDR3 spans 15 residues. DNA for the CDR3: TGTGCCAGCAGGGGAGGGGGGAGTTTGAATCAGCCCCAGCATTTT. As protein: CASRGGGSLNQPQHF.

The chain carries TRBV6-6 and TRBJ2-1; 9 bases match TRBD2. V lost 5 bases, J lost 2 bases, and 4 bases stayed unmatched. Germline V gene data show CDR1 as MNHNY and CDR2 as SVGAGI (reference sequence). There are 15 residues in the CDR3. The DNA of the CDR3 is TGTGCCAGCAGTCGCGGGGGGGCCGCCTACAATGAGCAGTTCTTC. It encodes CASSRGGAAYNEQFF.

This chain connects TRBV9 to TRBJ1-2, with 11 bases lining up with TRBD1. Germline CDR1 SGDLS, CDR2 YYNGEE. The CDR3 spans 18 residues. Germline trimming cut 0 bases from V and 0 bases from J; bases unmatched to any gene: 7. CDR3 sequence: CASSVEGTGGDANYGYTF. The CDR3 bases are TGTGCCAGCAGCGTAGAGGGGACAGGGGGTGACGCTAACTATGGCTACACCTTC.

The chain couples TRBV5-1 to TRBJ2-1, with TRBD2 matching over 10 bases. V gave up 6 bases and J gave up 2 bases; unmatched junction bases: 11. Germline CDR1 SGHRS, CDR2 YFSETQ. There are 17 residues in the CDR3. Here the CDR3 DNA reads TGCGCCAGCACATTGTTAGCGGGGGGAAGAGCCTACAATGAGCAGTTCTTC. Translated, it gives CASTLLAGGRAYNEQFF. Variable domain in full (rest from reference TRBV5-1 and TRBJ2-1): KAGVTQTPRYLIKTRGQQVTLSCSPISGHRSVSWYQQTPGQGLQFLFEYFSETQRNKGNFPGRFSGRQFSNSRSEMNVSTLELGDSALYLCASTLLAGGRAYNEQFFGPGTRLTVL.

The genes are TRBV4-1 and TRBJ1-2, with TRBD1 identical over 8 bases. Germline assignment: CDR1 MGHRA and CDR2 YSYEKL. CDR3 length: 15 amino acids. The J segment lost 4 bases and the V segment lost 2 bases, leaving 6 bases of the junction unmatched. The DNA for the CDR3 is TGCGCCAGCAGCCAAAACTCAGGGGGCCCCTATGGCTACACCTTC. This encodes CASSQNSGGPYGYTF.